This entry lists 21 T cell receptor beta chains sequenced from one sample in a study of T cells in Graves' hyperthyroidism and ophthalmopathy. Researchers took RNA transcripts and amplified the TCR beta CDR3 regions from them. RT-PCR in the first round (using the HTBI primer set) targeted the TCR CDR3. One entry per CDR3 protein results from TCRdb running MiXCR on the multiplex PCR reads. This table holds about 130,000 distinct CDR3 sequences, about 20% found once. Material for sequencing was blood. These receptors all stem from a woman in her 50s with Graves' hyperthyroidism that later progressed to Graves' ophthalmopathy.

This clonotype was detected only a few times. This chain links TRBV4-1 with TRBJ1-2; D gene uncertain. The V end was cut by 0 bases, the J end by 4 bases, with 9 bases between. Germline lookup yields CDR1 MGHRA and CDR2 YSYEKL. The CDR3 consists of 14 residues. Here the CDR3 reads CASSQDPTSYGYTF. The CDR3 DNA reads TGCGCCAGCAGCCAAGATCCGACAAGCTATGGCTACACCTTC.

This clonotype was observed many times. The chain employs TRBV2 and TRBJ2-1; the D is unclear. The CDR3 sequence is 11 residues long. Per germline, CDR1 SNHLY and CDR2 FYNNEI. Trimming removed 7 bases from V and 7 bases from J, with 8 bases in between. Here the CDR3 DNA reads TGTGCCAGCATGGGGTTTAATGAGCAGTTCTTC. The encoded protein is CASMGFNEQFF.

This clonotype was found many times. This chain uses TRBV5-1 with TRBJ2-6; 7 bases line up with TRBD2. Germline CDR1 and CDR2: SGHRS and YFSETQ. The CDR3 extends over 18 amino acids. V lost 0 bases, J lost 1 base, and 7 bases stayed unmatched. CDR3 residues: CASSLAPSGASGANVLTF. For the CDR3, the DNA is TGCGCCAGCAGCTTGGCCCCTAGCGGAGCGTCTGGGGCCAACGTCCTGACTTTC.

V gene TRBV13 combines with J gene TRBJ2-7; 8 bases line up with TRBD1. CDR3 size: 15 residues. Germline-derived CDR1 and CDR2 are PRHDT and FYEKMQ (reference sequence). V shed 4 bases, J shed 5 bases, and the junction held 10 bases outside the gene matches. The chain's CDR3 is CASSSFRQGTHEQYF. As DNA, the CDR3 is TGTGCCAGCAGCTCATTCCGACAGGGGACCCACGAGCAGTACTTC. The full variable domain, its missing parts supplied by reference TRBV13 and TRBJ2-7, is AAGVIQSPRHLIKEKRETATLKCYPIPRHDTVYWYQQGPGQDPQFLISFYEKMQSDKGSIPDRFSAQQFSDYHSELNMSSLELGDSALYFCASSSFRQGTHEQYFGPGTRLTVT.

At least ten counts were recorded for this clonotype. V and J are TRBV6-1 and TRBJ2-4, with TRBD1 as a possible D gene (6 bases). Trimming cost V 6 bases and J 9 bases, with 18 bases left between them. CDR3 length equals 14 residues. CDR1 and CDR2 from the germline V gene are MNHNS and SASEGT. CDR3 coding DNA: TGTGCCAGCAGGAGGGCAGGGGAATGGGGCATTCAGTACTTC. It codes for CASRRAGEWGIQYF.

This clonotype has a count of ten or more. The chain carries TRBV11-2 and TRBJ2-2; TRBD2 matches 13 bases. The length of the CDR3 is 16 residues. Looked up from germline, CDR1 is SGHAT and CDR2 is FQNNGV. With V trimmed by 5 bases and J by 6 bases, 6 bases remained unmatched. The CDR3 region is CASSTGLAGVAGELFF. CDR3 DNA sequence: TGTGCCAGCAGCACCGGACTAGCGGGAGTCGCCGGGGAGCTGTTTTTT.

V usage is TRBV12-3 or TRBV12-4 and J usage is TRBJ2-1, with 11 bases identical to TRBD1. J gave up 5 bases and V 7 bases, and 7 bases lay outside the gene matches. This CDR3 is built from 15 residues. The CDR3 protein is CASKMGTGGDNEQFF. The CDR3 DNA sequence: TGTGCCAGCAAAATGGGGACAGGGGGGGACAATGAGCAGTTCTTC.

In its sample, this clonotype was seen a few times. The chain links TRBV29-1 to TRBJ2-2; tentatively, D is TRBD1 or TRBD2 (6 bases each). Germline CDR1 and CDR2: SQVTM and ANQGSEA. The CDR3 covers 13 residues. CDR3 loop: CTFRGLNTGELFF. The CDR3 bases are TGCACATTTCGGGGGCTCAACACCGGGGAGCTGTTTTTT.

Ten or more counts support this clonotype. The chain couples TRBV11-2 to TRBJ1-5, with unresolved D. V lost 0 bases, J lost 0 bases, and 6 bases lay in between. Germline-derived CDR1 and CDR2 are SGHAT and FQNNGV. This CDR3 is 15 amino acids long. The CDR3 DNA reads as TGTGCCAGCAGCTTAGAGGGATATAGCAATCAGCCCCAGCATTTT. This gives the protein CASSLEGYSNQPQHF.

In its sample, this clonotype was seen a few times. The chain recombines TRBV20-1 with TRBJ1-5; the D gene is possibly TRBD1 (6 bases). Germline-derived CDR1 and CDR2 are DFQATT and SNEGSKA (reference sequence). Deletions cut 3 bases from V and 5 bases from J, with 14 bases between. This CDR3 is built from 14 residues. CDR3 coding DNA: TGCAGTGCTAGGAGGGAACAGGGACATCAGCCCCAGCATTTT. Protein: CSARREQGHQPQHF.

The genes are TRBV19 and TRBJ1-2; D might be TRBD1 (5 bases). Trimming cost V 5 bases and J 0 bases, with 16 bases left between them. Looked up from germline, CDR1 is LNHDA and CDR2 is SQIVND (reference sequence). The length of the CDR3 is 16 residues. DNA for the CDR3: TGTGCCAGTAGTCCGTTCCGGACATCGTCTAACTATGGCTACACCTTC. This sequence encodes CASSPFRTSSNYGYTF.

The chain uses TRBV24-1 and TRBJ1-2; maybe TRBD1 (5 bases). The CDR3 spans 14 residues. Germline V gene lookup returns CDR1 KGHDR and CDR2 SFDVKD. Trimming took off 4 bases at V and 4 bases at J, with 12 bases between the two ends. The CDR3 region is CATSDPRQPYGYTF. The CDR3, as DNA: TGTGCCACCAGTGACCCCCGACAGCCCTATGGCTACACCTTC.

This rearrangement joins TRBV27 to TRBJ2-7; the match to TRBD2 covers 8 bases. The junction had 6 bases not matched to a gene; V was cut back by 5 bases and J by 0 bases. CDR3 length equals 15 residues. Germline V lookup: CDR1 MNHEY, CDR2 SMNVEV (reference sequence). This CDR3 reads CASSKRETLSYEQYF. The CDR3 region has the DNA TGTGCCAGCAGTAAGCGGGAGACCCTCTCCTACGAGCAGTACTTC.

This clonotype was recorded at least ten times. The chain combines TRBV30 with TRBJ1-1, with a weak D call TRBD1 (5 bases). The CDR3 is 18 residues long. V gave up 2 bases and J gave up 8 bases, with 30 bases separating them. CDR1 and CDR2 (germline): GTSNPN, SVGIG (reference sequence). Here the CDR3 reads CAWSLLHGGQSNRREAFF. CDR3 nucleotide sequence: TGTGCCTGGAGTTTGCTGCACGGGGGTCAGTCGAACCGAAGAGAAGCTTTCTTT.

The V call is TRBV19, the J call TRBJ2-1; maybe TRBD2 (5 bases). In germline, CDR1 is LNHDA, CDR2 SQIVND (reference sequence). V lost 7 bases and J lost 6, with 19 bases in between. This CDR3 is built from 15 residues. CDR3: CASTGYSTSVNEQFF. CDR3 bases: TGTGCCAGTACGGGGTACAGTACATCGGTCAATGAGCAGTTCTTC. Filled out from reference TRBV19 and TRBJ2-1, the complete variable domain reads DGGITQSPKYLFRKEGQNVTLSCEQNLNHDAMYWYRQDPGQGLRLIYYSQIVNDFQKGDIAEGYSVSREKKESFPLTVTSAQKNPTAFYLCASTGYSTSVNEQFFGPGTRLTVL.

This clonotype was found many times. This rearrangement joins TRBV24-1 to TRBJ2-2; perhaps D is TRBD1 or TRBD2 (5 bases each). Trimming pared 9 bases from V and 4 bases from J, leaving 14 bases between. Germline lookup yields CDR1 KGHDR and CDR2 SFDVKD. This CDR3 is 14 amino acids long. The CDR3 DNA is TGTGCCACCCGTTCAGGGAGAGGCACCGGGGAGCTGTTTTTT. This translates into CATRSGRGTGELFF.

The chain couples TRBV7-2 to TRBJ2-7; D is unclear. V dropped 5 bases and J dropped 3 bases, with 14 bases sitting between them. The CDR3 runs to 14 residues. Germline CDR1 reads SGHTA; CDR2 reads FQGNSA. The CDR3 reads CASSIRPRGYEQYF. CDR3 nucleotide sequence: TGTGCCAGCAGCATAAGACCCCGAGGCTACGAGCAGTACTTC.

This chain uses TRBV12-3 or TRBV12-4 with TRBJ2-7; 8 bases line up with TRBD1. CDR3 length: 16 amino acids. J lost 4 bases, V lost 1 base, and 9 bases had no gene match. In DNA, the CDR3 is TGTGCCAGCAGTTTAGGGAGAAGGACAGGGAGTTACGAGCAGTACTTC. Translating gives CASSLGRRTGSYEQYF.

This clonotype was found a few times. The chain employs TRBV20-1 and TRBJ1-2, with 8 nucleotides matching TRBD1. Germline V CDR1 and CDR2: DFQATT, SNEGSKA (reference sequence). CDR3 size: 15 residues. Trimming at V came to 7 bases and at J to 5 bases, leaving 15 bases not matched to a gene. In nucleotides, the CDR3 is TGCAGTGTTTTCCCCCAGACAGGGGCTGGGTATGGCTACACCTTC. Translating it yields CSVFPQTGAGYGYTF.

This clonotype appeared a single time. The J gene is TRBJ2-1, the V gene TRBV2; maybe TRBD2 (6 bases). With 7 bases removed from V and 6 bases from J, the gap between germline ends came to 19 bases. Germline assignment: CDR1 SNHLY and CDR2 FYNNEI. CDR3 size: 15 residues. CDR3 loop: CASNQGLAPGNEQFF. Here the CDR3 DNA reads TGTGCCAGCAACCAGGGACTCGCGCCGGGCAATGAGCAGTTCTTC. Using reference TRBV2 and TRBJ2-1 for the parts outside the CDR3, the full variable domain is EPEVTQTPSHQVTQMGQEVILRCVPISNHLYFYWYRQILGQKVEFLVSFYNNEISEKSEIFDDQFSVERPDGSNFTLKIRSTKLEDSAMYFCASNQGLAPGNEQFFGPGTRLTVL.

Ten or more counts support this clonotype. The chain's CDR3 is CASSPTGGANTEAFF. Written as DNA, the CDR3 is TGTGCCAGCAGCCCGACAGGGGGGGCGAACACTGAAGCTTTCTTT. The chain recombines TRBV5-5 with TRBJ1-1, with 9 bases fitting TRBD1. The J segment lost 1 base and the V segment lost 4 bases, leaving 5 bases of the junction unmatched. The CDR3 runs to 15 residues. Germline lookup yields CDR1 SGHKS and CDR2 YYEKEE (reference sequence). Complete variable domain (other parts from reference TRBV5-5 and TRBJ1-1): DAGVTQSPTHLIKTRGQQVTLRCSPISGHKSVSWYQQVLGQGPQFIFQYYEKEERGRGNFPDRFSARQFPNYSSELNVNALLLGDSALYLCASSPTGGANTEAFFGQGTRLTVV.